Below, 14 T cell receptor beta chains from the same sample are listed, as sequenced in a study of regulatory T cells in long-lasting Graves disease. Time point noted: newly diagnosed GD, antithyroid drugs for less than 3 months. The TCR library was made from RNA that had been extracted from PBMCs in TRIzol. Sequencing libraries for TCR beta were prepared with iRepertoire HTBI primers and Arm-PCR of CDR3 regions. TCRdb re-analysed the multiplex PCR reads in MiXCR, keeping a single row per CDR3 protein. The sample yields roughly 400,000 distinct CDR3 sequences, about a sixth seen once. These data also formed part of another study, on T cells in Graves' hyperthyroidism and ophthalmopathy.

The specimen comprised peripheral blood mononuclear cells (PBMCs), sampled at new diagnosis, from a patient treated with antithyroid drugs. The receptors come from a woman aged 18-29 years with Graves disease.

In its sample, this clonotype was seen a few times. This CDR3 is CASRPQDRLNQPQHF. CDR3 DNA sequence: TGTGCCAGTAGACCGCAAGACAGGCTCAATCAGCCCCAGCATTTT. The chain employs TRBV19 and TRBJ1-5; tentatively, D is TRBD1 (6 bases). Per the germline V gene, CDR1 is LNHDA and CDR2 is SQIVND (reference sequence). Trimming cost V 6 bases and J 3 bases, with 15 bases left between them. The CDR3 sequence is 15 residues long.

This clonotype showed up just a few times. The J gene is TRBJ2-1, the V gene TRBV25-1, with D possibly called TRBD1 or TRBD2 (6 bases each). CDR1 and CDR2 from the germline V gene are MGHDK and SYGVNS. V lost 1 base and J 2 bases, leaving 9 bases between the germline ends. The CDR3 sequence is 15 residues long. CDR3 coding DNA: TGTGCCAGCAGTGAATCGCGGGACACCTACAATGAGCAGTTCTTC. It encodes CASSESRDTYNEQFF.

V usage is TRBV10-1 and J usage is TRBJ1-2; no definite D call. CDR3 size: 13 residues. V was clipped by 0 bases and J by 5 bases, with 7 bases between them. Germline V CDR1 and CDR2: WNHNN, SYGVQD (reference sequence). The CDR3 loop reads CASSESDSYGYTF. The CDR3 nucleotides read TGCGCCAGCAGTGAGTCGGACTCTTATGGCTACACCTTC.

Ten or more counts support this clonotype. The CDR3 DNA is TGCGCCAGCAGCAAGGGTGGAGGCACAGATACGCAGTATTTT. Its translation is CASSKGGGTDTQYF. The chain combines TRBV4-1 with TRBJ2-3; unclear D gene. Germline CDR1 reads MGHRA; CDR2 reads YSYEKL. The V end was cut by 5 bases, the J end by 1 base, with 10 bases between. This CDR3 is built from 14 residues.

This clonotype was counted ten times or more. This chain uses TRBV5-1 with TRBJ2-3, with 10 bases matching TRBD1. This CDR3 comprises 15 residues. The germline gives CDR1 SGHRS, CDR2 YFSETQ. After removal of 4 bases from V and 4 bases from J, the junction contained 6 bases not matched to a gene. The CDR3 loop is CASSTRDRGSDTQYF. DNA of the CDR3: TGCGCCAGCAGCACTCGGGACAGGGGTTCAGATACGCAGTATTTT.

As to this clonotype: This may arise from a read error, as a much more abundant clone is one base away. The genes are TRBV24-1 and TRBJ2-1; 8 bases fit TRBD2. The closer fit of TRBJ2-7 to the DNA end suggests the J call may be wrong. CDR1 and CDR2 (germline): KGHDR, SFDVKD. The CDR3 is 16 residues long. The DNA of the CDR3 is TGTGCCACCAGTGATTTTGTAGCGGGATCCTACAATGAGCAGTACTTC. Its translation: CATSDFVAGSYNEQYF.

This clonotype was picked up a small number of times. The V call is TRBV4-1, the J call TRBJ2-3; TRBD1 aligns across 7 bases. CDR1 and CDR2 from the germline V gene are MGHRA and YSYEKL. Trimming at V came to 0 bases and at J to 8 bases, leaving 5 bases not matched to a gene. The CDR3 is 14 amino acids. Here the CDR3 DNA reads TGCGCCAGCAGCCAAGAGACCTACAGGGGTACGCAGTATTTT. Translating it yields CASSQETYRGTQYF.

This clonotype was seen repeatedly, ten times or more. The chain combines TRBV20-1 with TRBJ2-1, with D uncertain. CDR1 is DFQATT, CDR2 SNEGSKA, per germline (reference sequence). The CDR3 totals 13 residues. V lost 0 bases to trimming and J lost 4 bases, with 7 bases between them. In DNA form, the CDR3 reads TGCAGTGCTAGAGATGGAGTTTACAATGAGCAGTTCTTC. Encoded protein: CSARDGVYNEQFF.

The chain couples TRBV18 to TRBJ2-7; tentatively, D is TRBD2 (6 bases). The CDR3 has 15 residues. V was trimmed by 2 bases and J by 7 bases, leaving 18 bases between them. Germline V lookup: CDR1 KGHSH, CDR2 LQKENI. In DNA, the CDR3 is TGTGCCAGCTCACCAAGTAGCGGCCTAATCGGGGAGCAGTACTTC. Its protein is CASSPSSGLIGEQYF.

This clonotype was counted ten times or more. The chain has TRBV7-2 and TRBJ2-3; TRBD2 might be the D (5 bases). CDR3 length: 13 amino acids. Germline V gene lookup returns CDR1 SGHTA and CDR2 FQGNSA. CDR3 DNA: TGTGCTGCCCAAGGCTCGGGGACAGATACGCAGTATTTT. It encodes CAAQGSGTDTQYF.

A few counts support this clonotype. The CDR3 nucleotides read TGCAGTGCTAGCCGACAGCACAGTAATCAGCCCCAGCATTTT. Amino acids: CSASRQHSNQPQHF. The rearrangement uses TRBV20-1 and TRBJ1-5; possible D gene TRBD1, 5 bases. The V gene's germline CDR1 is DFQATT and CDR2 SNEGSKA (reference sequence). The CDR3 is made up of 14 amino acids. Trimming stripped 3 bases from V and 4 bases from J, with 13 bases between.

This clonotype showed up many times. The genes are TRBV6-2 or TRBV6-3 and TRBJ2-1; TRBD2 matches at 10 bases. Germline V gene lookup returns CDR1 MNHEY and CDR2 SVGEGT. The ends lost 7 bases at V and 7 bases at J; junction bases unmatched: 10. The CDR3 contains 15 residues. CDR3 coding DNA: TGTGCCAGCACCCCCCTAGCGGGAGTTGGGAATGAGCAGTTCTTC. Translated: CASTPLAGVGNEQFF.

Concerning this clonotype: With a much larger clone just one base away, this may be a read error. The chain links TRBV18 to TRBJ2-2; D remains unclear. CDR1 is KGHSH and CDR2 is LQKENI in the germline V gene. The CDR3 extends over 16 amino acids. The CDR3 nucleotides are TGTGTCAGCTCACCACCGGGCTCCGCGGTCACCGGGGAGCTGTTTTTT. Translating gives CVSSPPGSAVTGELFF.

The chain recombines TRBV18 with TRBJ2-3; 12 bases map to TRBD2. The end of the DNA fits TRBJ2-1 better, so the J call may be wrong. The CDR3 is 15 amino acids. The germline V gene has CDR1 KGHSH and CDR2 LQKENI. The CDR3 loop reads CASSPQTSGSIEQFF. In DNA form, the CDR3 reads TGTGCCAGCTCACCTCAGACTAGCGGGAGTATCGAGCAGTTCTTC.